Following are 14 T cell receptor beta chains from one sample sequenced in a study of cytomegalovirus exposure and HLA in healthy donors. The PCR ran on 60 Vbeta and 13 Jbeta primers. Data came from immunoSEQ multiplex PCR; TCRdb stores just in-frame clones and leaves some out. The sample lists roughly 66,000 clones, roughly 68% occurring once. What was sequenced was PBMCs. The receptors originated from a woman aged 45-65 years in good health and CMV-seronegative.

J is TRBJ2-7 and V is TRBV4-2, with 11 bases aligning to TRBD2. Germline V gene sequence: CDR1 LGHNA, CDR2 YNFKEQ. The CDR3 contains 17 residues. V shed 0 bases and J 4 bases; nucleotides not matched to a gene: 8. CDR3 nucleotide sequence: TGTGCCAGCAGCCAAGATTTCACTAGCGGGAGTTTGTACGAGCAGTACTTC. Amino acids: CASSQDFTSGSLYEQYF.

This clone has just a few counts. V gene TRBV7-2 combines with J gene TRBJ1-5, with D perhaps matching TRBD1 (5 bases). The germline gives CDR1 SGHTA, CDR2 FQGNSA. The CDR3 contains 16 residues. V dropped 2 bases and J dropped 6 bases, with 17 bases sitting between them. In DNA, the CDR3 is TGTGCCAGCAGCTTATATGGGGCAGGTCTCGGTCAGCCCCAGCATTTT. Translation: CASSLYGAGLGQPQHF.

The sample holds a few counts of this clone. The J gene is TRBJ2-5, the V gene TRBV7-9, with 14 bases identical to TRBD2. The CDR3 is 15 amino acids. Germline trimming cut 4 bases from V and 5 bases from J; bases unmatched to any gene: 3. CDR1 SEHNR and CDR2 FQNEAQ come from the germline V gene (reference sequence). The chain's CDR3 is CASSSGTSGSETQYF. In DNA, the CDR3 is TGTGCCAGCAGCTCTGGGACTAGCGGGAGCGAGACCCAGTACTTC.

J is TRBJ2-7 and V is TRBV27; TRBD2 matches 13 bases. This CDR3 region has 17 residues. V gave up 5 bases and J gave up 0 bases; unmatched junction bases: 7. Germline V CDR1 and CDR2: MNHEY, SMNVEV (reference sequence). CDR3 sequence: CASSIRTSGSNSYEQYF. CDR3 in DNA: TGTGCCAGCAGTATCAGGACTAGCGGGAGCAACTCCTACGAGCAGTACTTC.

The sample holds a few counts of this clone. V and J are TRBV9 and TRBJ2-1; possibly TRBD2 for D (6 bases). There are 16 residues in the CDR3. Germline values: CDR1 SGDLS, CDR2 YYNGEE. Deletions cut 3 bases from V and 3 bases from J, with 16 bases between. The CDR3 sequence: CASSAGAGRGYNEQFF. In DNA form, the CDR3 reads TGTGCCAGCAGCGCCGGTGCGGGGAGAGGCTACAATGAGCAGTTCTTC. The variable domain in full, with the rest retrieved from reference TRBV9 and TRBJ2-1, is DSGVTQTPKHLITATGQRVTLRCSPRSGDLSVYWYQQSLDQGLQFLIQYYNGEERAKGNILERFSAQQFPDLHSELNLSSLELGDSALYFCASSAGAGRGYNEQFFGPGTRLTVL.

This chain connects TRBV30 to TRBJ2-7; the D is unclear. V gave up 6 bases and J gave up 2 bases, with 14 bases separating them. CDR3 length equals 13 residues. Germline assignment: CDR1 GTSNPN and CDR2 SVGIG (reference sequence). CDR3 DNA: TGTGCCTGTCTCGTGACAACCACCTACGAGCAGTACTTC. This translates into CACLVTTTYEQYF.

This clone was recorded a few times. The V call is TRBV19, the J call TRBJ1-1; the D gene is possibly TRBD1 (5 bases). This CDR3 has 12 residues. V lost 9 bases and J lost 5, with 13 bases in between. Germline CDR1 and CDR2: LNHDA and SQIVND (reference sequence). CDR3 sequence: CASGLGVTEAFF. As DNA, the CDR3 is TGTGCCAGCGGTCTAGGGGTTACTGAAGCTTTCTTT. Complete variable domain (other parts from reference TRBV19 and TRBJ1-1): DGGITQSPKYLFRKEGQNVTLSCEQNLNHDAMYWYRQDPGQGLRLIYYSQIVNDFQKGDIAEGYSVSREKKESFPLTVTSAQKNPTAFYLCASGLGVTEAFFGQGTRLTVV.

The rearrangement uses TRBV28 and TRBJ2-7; the match to TRBD2 covers 13 bases. The J segment lost 5 bases and the V segment lost 5 bases, leaving 3 bases of the junction unmatched. Germline CDR1 and CDR2: MDHEN and SYDVKM. The CDR3 contains 14 residues. The CDR3 region has the DNA TGTGCCAGCAGTACGGGACTAGCGGGACACGAGCAGTACTTC. It translates to CASSTGLAGHEQYF.

A remark on this clone: Mismatch with germline at one junction end may stem from a read error. The V and J genes are TRBV7-9 and TRBJ2-7; no clear D. The CDR3 has 17 residues. Germline V gene sequence: CDR1 SEHNR, CDR2 FQNEAQ (reference sequence). CDR3 sequence reads: CASSLDDRVHYSYEQYF. CDR3 in DNA: TGTGCCAGCAGTTTAGATGACCGGGTCCACTACTCCTACGAGCAGTACTTC.

The chain links TRBV6-6 to TRBJ1-5, with D possibly TRBD1 on 5 matching bases. This CDR3 region has 15 residues. Germline V gene lookup returns CDR1 MNHNY and CDR2 SVGAGI (reference sequence). The V end lost 2 bases, the J end lost 2 bases, and 10 bases lay between the germline ends. The CDR3 DNA is TGTGCCAGCAGTTACCCCGGGGGGGGCAATCAGCCCCAGCATTTT. Translating gives CASSYPGGGNQPQHF.

This clone was seen just once. This rearrangement joins TRBV5-1 to TRBJ1-3; D call uncertain. Trimming cost V 1 base and J 3 bases, with 11 bases left between them. CDR3 length: 15 residues. Per germline, CDR1 SGHRS and CDR2 YFSETQ. This CDR3 is CASSLTVSGGNTIYF. The CDR3 bases are TGCGCCAGCAGCTTGACAGTTTCTGGTGGAAACACCATATATTTT.

This clone was seen at least ten times. The rearrangement links TRBV9 to TRBJ2-1, with 8 bases identical to TRBD2. The V and J ends lost 2 bases and 15 bases, in that order; junction bases with no gene match: 13. The CDR3 consists of 14 residues. Germline CDR1 reads SGDLS; CDR2 reads YYNGEE. In nucleotides, the CDR3 is TGTGCCAGCAGCGTCGCATCGGGACTAGGGGGGATGTTCTTC. Its translation: CASSVASGLGGMFF.

The chain combines TRBV9 with TRBJ2-7; D might be TRBD2 (5 bases). Germline V gene lookup returns CDR1 SGDLS and CDR2 YYNGEE. This CDR3 contains 13 residues. V was pared by 0 bases and J by 7 bases, with 11 bases between. For the CDR3, the DNA is TGTGCCAGCAGCGTAGTTGGGGAGTCGGAGCAGTACTTC. Translation gives CASSVVGESEQYF. Variable domain in full (rest from reference TRBV9 and TRBJ2-7): DSGVTQTPKHLITATGQRVTLRCSPRSGDLSVYWYQQSLDQGLQFLIQYYNGEERAKGNILERFSAQQFPDLHSELNLSSLELGDSALYFCASSVVGESEQYFGPGTRLTVT.

In the case of this clone: One end of the junction varies from germline; a read error may be responsible. J is TRBJ2-1 and V is TRBV4-2, with D perhaps matching TRBD2 (6 bases). This CDR3 contains 15 residues. Germline assignment: CDR1 LGHNA and CDR2 YNFKEQ. The CDR3 region is CANSQERLVLDEQFF. The CDR3 region has the DNA TGTGCCAACAGCCAAGAAAGACTAGTTTTGGATGAGCAGTTCTTC.